This T cell receptor beta chain was retrieved from a study of blood T cell repertoires in COVID-19. Looking at the study overall: Nucleic acid was either cDNA or gDNA, and it came from T cells, B-cell-depleted T cells, or PBMCs.

Trimming shortened V by 6 bases and J by 7 bases, and 12 bases separated the two germline ends. The CDR3 spans 12 residues. Only in-frame clones appear in the TCRdb table, and some are missing; sequencing was by immunoSEQ multiplex PCR. The sample records roughly 300,000 clones, under 90% being singletons. The TCR sequence derives from a man aged 25-40 years who had recovered from COVID-19. The sample consisted of PBMCs or T cells enriched from blood (not recorded which). The chain couples TRBV12-3 or TRBV12-4 to TRBJ1-1; D remains unclear. CDR3 nucleotides: TGTGCCAGCAGATTGTTGTCGGGTGAAGCTTTCTTT. This gives the protein CASRLLSGEAFF.